This T cell receptor (beta chain) was sequenced in a study of T cells after yellow fever vaccination. General study findings and limits: It was the secondary response that reached its peak faster, day 5 versus 15, but it was weaker.

The germline V gene encodes CDR1 MNHNS and CDR2 SASEGT. Unmatched junction bases numbered 5, after V lost 3 bases and J lost 4 bases. The length of the CDR3 is 15 residues. The authors made TCR cDNA by 5'RACE template switching, adding a universal primer site and UMIs. MiXCR, run by TCRdb on the 5' RACE reads, gives a single entry per CDR3 protein. The sample has about 300,000 distinct CDR3 sequences; around 6.8% are singletons. Worth noting for this clonotype: Antigen unknown.

The chain links TRBV6-1 to TRBJ2-5; 10 bases are shared with TRBD1. This clonotype was sampled from a young man who received the YFV17D yellow fever vaccine. This sample comprised PBMCs, obtained about 49 days after the first yellow fever vaccination. Here the CDR3 reads CASSDHDRGPETQYF. The CDR3 nucleotides are TGTGCCAGCAGTGATCACGACAGGGGGCCAGAGACCCAGTACTTC.